This T cell receptor beta chain derives from a study of molecular identifiers for immune sequencing clone quantification. Study at large: In replicates, RNA from 20,000 or 100,000 naive CD8 cells was split five ways, four sequenced.

In its sample, this clonotype was seen many times. Antigen unknown. The sorting of naive CD8 T cells used the CD8+CD4-CCR7+CD45RA+ phenotype. Study outcomes and limitations: Roughly 950,000 naive cells reportedly did not prevent detection of spiked Jurkat TCR RNA from one cell.

The CDR3 runs 15 residues. Germline loops: CDR1 SEHNR, CDR2 FQNEAQ (reference sequence). The V gene end was trimmed by 5 bases and the J gene end by 2 bases; junction bases not matched to a gene: 8. For bulk TCR libraries, previously described methods and listed TCR primers were used. TCRdb reprocessed the PCR reads with MiXCR, giving one entry per CDR3 protein. There are around 470,000 distinct CDR3 sequences in the sample; 20% to 25% occur only once, and about 0.8% lies in the top ten. This receptor was obtained from a human donor in good health. Some libraries in this study had Jurkat cell RNA spiked in. The sequenced sample was naive CD8+ T cells from blood, with Jurkat cell RNA spiked in. Described subset: FACS-sorted CD8+CD4-CCR7+CD45RA+ naive T cells. The chain carries TRBV7-9 and TRBJ2-7; 8 bases line up with TRBD1. The CDR3 here is CASSAGDRYTYEQYF. The CDR3 DNA sequence: TGTGCCAGCAGCGCAGGGGACAGGTACACCTACGAGCAGTACTTC.